A single sample is the source of the 22 T cell receptor beta chains below, sequenced in a study of neurological immune-mediated disorders. TCRdb itself ran the 5' RACE reads through MiXCR, one entry per CDR3 protein. Seen here are under 60,000 distinct CDR3 sequences, under 13% observed once, and the top ten hold around 21%. Source material: PBMCs. These TCRs come from a woman aged 40 to 50 with HTLV-1-associated myelopathy (HAM/TSP).

In its sample, this clonotype was seen many times. V and J are TRBV10-3 and TRBJ2-1, with a weak D call TRBD2 (6 bases). Trimming took off 2 bases at V and 5 bases at J, with 13 bases between the two ends. Germline-derived CDR1 and CDR2 are ENHRY and SYGVKD. This CDR3 is 15 amino acids long. DNA for the CDR3: TGTGCCATCAGTGAGCATAACGGGAGCAACAATGAGCAGTTCTTC. Protein: CAISEHNGSNNEQFF.

This clonotype has ten or more counts. This chain uses TRBV19 with TRBJ1-5; D is unclear. Germline-derived CDR1 and CDR2 are LNHDA and SQIVND (reference sequence). The length of the CDR3 is 15 residues. V lost 7 bases and J lost 1, with 14 bases in between. The chain's CDR3 is CASTSSRWSNQPQHF. The CDR3 DNA reads TGTGCCAGTACCTCGTCGCGTTGGAGCAATCAGCCCCAGCATTTT.

This clonotype was seen at least ten times. The J gene is TRBJ2-3, the V gene TRBV29-1, with D perhaps TRBD2 (6 bases). CDR1 and CDR2 from the germline V gene are SQVTM and ANQGSEA. The germline V and J ends were trimmed by 4 bases and 5 bases, with 10 bases remaining between them. This CDR3 has 12 amino acids. CDR3: CSVVYGGDTQYF. In DNA form, the CDR3 reads TGCAGCGTTGTTTACGGGGGAGATACGCAGTATTTT.

A word on this clonotype: This may be a read error, as it is one base from a much larger clone. The genes are TRBV7-6 and TRBJ2-1; either TRBD1 or TRBD2 may supply D (5 bases each). This CDR3 has 19 amino acids. The germline gives CDR1 SGHVS, CDR2 FNYEAQ. The CDR3 sequence: CASNLAWGRPLSSYNEQFF. In DNA, the CDR3 is TGTGCCAGCAACTTAGCGTGGGGGAGACCCTTAAGCTCCTACAATGAGCAGTTCTTC.

Many counts were recorded for this clonotype. The CDR3 nucleotides are TGTGCCAGCAGCTTGTTCCTGGAGGACAGGGGTGAAAAACTGTTTTTT. Its translation is CASSLFLEDRGEKLFF. The chain couples TRBV5-6 to TRBJ1-4, with 9 bases fitting TRBD1. The CDR3 covers 16 residues. Germline values: CDR1 SGHDT, CDR2 YYEEEE. The ends lost 1 base at V and 7 bases at J; junction bases unmatched: 8.

This clonotype was recorded many times. The V and J genes are TRBV5-1 and TRBJ1-1; D is undetermined. V gave up 5 bases and J gave up 5 bases, with 13 bases separating them. This CDR3 has 13 residues. Germline CDR1 is SGHRS and CDR2 is YFSETQ. This chain's CDR3 is CASRRSEGTEAFF. The CDR3 nucleotides are TGCGCCAGCAGGCGCAGCGAGGGTACTGAAGCTTTCTTT.

The gene calls are TRBV5-1 and TRBJ2-7; D perhaps matches TRBD1 (6 bases). Germline-derived CDR1 and CDR2 are SGHRS and YFSETQ. V was cut by 4 bases and J by 7 bases, with 18 bases left in between. The CDR3 totals 14 residues. The CDR3 DNA sequence: TGCGCCAGCAGCGTTGCCGACAGGCTGGGAGAGCAGTACTTC. Its protein is CASSVADRLGEQYF.

The chain employs TRBV15 and TRBJ2-1; the D is unclear. CDR3 length equals 14 residues. V lost 1 base to trimming and J lost 0 bases, with 4 bases between them. CDR1 and CDR2 (germline): LNHNV, YYDKDF (reference sequence). The CDR3 nucleotides are TGTGCCACCAGCAGAGGACACTCCTACAATGAGCAGTTCTTC. Encoded protein: CATSRGHSYNEQFF.

This clonotype appeared many times. The V gene is TRBV6-5, the J gene TRBJ2-7; 7 nucleotides align to TRBD1. This CDR3 spans 14 amino acids. V trimming: 6 bases; J trimming: 3 bases; junction bases outside the gene matches: 8. CDR1 and CDR2 from the germline V gene are MNHEY and SVGAGI. The CDR3 here is CASRRVDRDYEQYF. In nucleotides, the CDR3 is TGTGCCAGCAGGAGAGTTGACAGGGACTACGAGCAGTACTTC.

This clonotype was counted at least ten times. V gene TRBV7-2 combines with J gene TRBJ2-3; the D is unclear. V lost 5 bases and J lost 2, with 17 bases in between. CDR1 SGHTA and CDR2 FQGNSA come from the germline V gene. The length of the CDR3 is 16 residues. CDR3 DNA sequence: TGTGCCAGCAGCCCCTACAGTGGAATTCTCACAGATACGCAGTATTTT. Protein: CASSPYSGILTDTQYF.

By its share, this clonotype is medium-sized. The chain employs TRBV7-2 and TRBJ2-1, with unresolved D. Germline V gene sequence: CDR1 SGHTA, CDR2 FQGNSA. There are 15 residues in the CDR3. V was shortened by 1 base and J by 0 bases, with 7 bases between the two germline ends. The CDR3 bases are TGTGCCAGCAGCTTAGTTCCGGGCTCCTACAATGAGCAGTTCTTC. Amino acids: CASSLVPGSYNEQFF. Drawing the rest from reference TRBV7-2 and TRBJ2-1, the complete variable domain is GAGVSQSPSNKVTEKGKDVELRCDPISGHTALYWYRQSLGQGLEFLIYFQGNSAPDKSGLPSDRFSAERTGGSVSTLTIQRTQQEDSAVYLCASSLVPGSYNEQFFGPGTRLTVL.

This clonotype has ten or more counts. This rearrangement joins TRBV5-1 to TRBJ1-1; weak D call: TRBD1 (5 bases). V was clipped by 0 bases and J by 1 base, with 7 bases between them. There are 14 residues in the CDR3. Germline V gene sequence: CDR1 SGHRS, CDR2 YFSETQ. The CDR3 sequence is CASSLGTGNTEAFF. The CDR3 coding sequence is TGCGCCAGCAGCTTGGGTACAGGGAACACTGAAGCTTTCTTT.

This clonotype was seen a few times. This chain connects TRBV24-1 to TRBJ1-3; 7 bases agree with TRBD1. The CDR3 consists of 16 residues. CDR1 and CDR2 (germline): KGHDR, SFDVKD. J was trimmed by 6 bases and V by 1 base; bases with no gene match: 8. DNA of the CDR3: TGTGCCACCAGTGATTTACCGAGGACAGGTTTAAACACCATATATTTT. It specifies CATSDLPRTGLNTIYF.

This clonotype was counted many times. This chain uses TRBV13 with TRBJ1-2; no reliable D call. Trimming took off 0 bases at V and 8 bases at J, with 22 bases between the two ends. The CDR3 has 17 residues. Germline loops: CDR1 PRHDT, CDR2 FYEKMQ (reference sequence). In DNA form, the CDR3 reads TGTGCCAGCAGCTTAGGCCGTCTCTTACCTCTTTTGGGAGGCTACACCTTC. Protein sequence: CASSLGRLLPLLGGYTF. Using reference TRBV13 and TRBJ1-2 for the parts outside the CDR3, the full variable domain is AAGVIQSPRHLIKEKRETATLKCYPIPRHDTVYWYQQGPGQDPQFLISFYEKMQSDKGSIPDRFSAQQFSDYHSELNMSSLELGDSALYFCASSLGRLLPLLGGYTFGSGTRLTVV.

This clonotype was counted ten times or more. V gene TRBV4-1 combines with J gene TRBJ2-2; D may correspond to TRBD1 or TRBD2 (5 bases each). CDR1 MGHRA and CDR2 YSYEKL come from the germline V gene. The CDR3 spans 14 residues. With 4 bases removed from V and 9 bases from J, the gap between germline ends came to 15 bases. The CDR3 region has the DNA TGCGCCAGCAGCCTCCCCGGGACGCCCAGGGAGCTGTTTTTT. The encoded protein is CASSLPGTPRELFF.

This clonotype appeared many times. The V gene is TRBV29-1, the J gene TRBJ1-2; D is perhaps TRBD1 (5 bases). The CDR3 contains 14 residues. Trimming took 4 bases from V and 8 from J, leaving 20 bases between them. Germline lookup yields CDR1 SQVTM and CDR2 ANQGSEA. CDR3: CSVGQLVERSGYTF. Written as DNA, the CDR3 is TGCAGCGTTGGACAGCTCGTCGAGCGGTCCGGCTACACCTTC.

In its sample, this clonotype was seen many times. The chain combines TRBV5-6 with TRBJ2-5; TRBD2 agrees at 8 bases. The CDR3 has 15 residues. With 3 bases clipped from V and 4 bases from J, the junction kept 8 bases outside the gene matches. CDR1 and CDR2 from the germline V gene are SGHDT and YYEEEE. The CDR3 protein is CASSSLAGGGETQYF. CDR3 coding DNA: TGTGCCAGCAGCTCGCTGGCGGGGGGCGGAGAGACCCAGTACTTC.

This clonotype has at least ten counts. This sequence joins TRBV4-2 and TRBJ1-1; the D is unclear. The length of the CDR3 is 16 residues. The V end was cut by 1 base, the J end by 0 bases, with 12 bases between. Germline V CDR1 and CDR2: LGHNA, YNFKEQ. The CDR3 DNA follows: TGTGCCAGCAGCCAAGTTATAGCGACGATGAACACTGAAGCTTTCTTT. Its translation: CASSQVIATMNTEAFF.

This clonotype occurred many times. This chain connects TRBV7-2 to TRBJ1-2; D may be TRBD1 (6 bases). Germline CDR1 reads SGHTA; CDR2 reads FQGNSA. The V gene lost 0 bases and the J gene lost 2 bases, with 7 bases spanning the gap. This CDR3 comprises 14 residues. CDR3 coding DNA: TGTGCCAGCAGCTTAGCCAGGGGAAACTATGGCTACACCTTC. This gives the protein CASSLARGNYGYTF.

This clonotype was counted at least ten times. This chain connects TRBV5-1 to TRBJ2-3; TRBD2 agrees at 8 bases. The CDR3 is 16 amino acids. V gave up 0 bases and J gave up 0 bases; unmatched junction bases: 3. Per the germline V gene, CDR1 is SGHRS and CDR2 is YFSETQ. CDR3 amino acids: CASSLVTGGSTDTQYF. CDR3 nucleotides: TGCGCCAGCAGCTTGGTAACGGGGGGGAGCACAGATACGCAGTATTTT.

At least ten counts were recorded for this clonotype. The chain is built from TRBV5-4 and TRBJ2-2; D may be TRBD2 (6 bases). Trimming cost V 10 bases and J 5 bases, with 21 bases left between them. Germline V gives CDR1 SGHNT, CDR2 YYREEE (reference sequence). CDR3 length equals 15 residues. CDR3 in amino acids: CASSLAGRSTGELFF. CDR3 nucleotides: TGTGCCTCCTCCTTGGCGGGGCGTAGTACCGGGGAGCTGTTTTTT.

This clonotype was detected ten times or more. The chain recombines TRBV12-5 with TRBJ2-3; no definite D call. Germline CDR1 is LGHNT and CDR2 is FRNRAP. The germline V and J ends were trimmed by 4 bases and 5 bases, with 4 bases remaining between them. The CDR3 loop spans 11 amino acids. CDR3: CASGSLDTQYF. As DNA, the CDR3 is TGTGCTAGTGGTTCGTTAGATACGCAGTATTTT.